The rows below give T cell receptor beta chains drawn from one sample of a study of T cell changes during pregnancy in multiple sclerosis. Sequenced by immunoSEQ multiplex PCR; TCRdb stores in-frame clones only, minus some. The sample includes about 98,000 clones, approximately 90% of them seen just once. The material sequenced was peripheral blood, taken after pregnancy. These receptors all come from a female donor in good health, enrolled as a control in a pregnancy study. Each CDR3 is given with its conserved first and last residue. The D gene is left open where the match is weak. Size tells how often a clone was seen (once, few, many) or the class of an expanded clone, and some rows leave it out.

d_gene	v_gene	j_gene	abundance	CDR3nt	CDR3aa
TRBD1	TRBV27	TRBJ2-5	NA	TGTGCCAGCGGGGGACAGGGAGATGCCCAGTACTTC	CASGGQGDAQYF
NA	TRBV2	TRBJ2-7	NA	TGTGCCAGCAGTGAGGAAGCGATCTCGTCCTACGAGCAGTACTTC	CASSEEAISSYEQYF
NA	TRBV19	TRBJ2-3	NA	TGTGCCAGTAGTATACTGCTCGGGGGCACAGATACGCAGTATTTT	CASSILLGGTDTQYF
NA	TRBV5-1	TRBJ1-2	NA	TGCGCCAGCAGCTTGGTGTCAGGGGCTAACTATGGCTACACCTTC	CASSLVSGANYGYTF
NA	TRBV6-1	TRBJ2-1	few	TGTGCCAGCAGTGAACGCGGGATCAGTGAGCAGTTCTTC	CASSERGISEQFF
NA	TRBV15	TRBJ1-2	NA	TGTGCCACCAGCAGAGATAACACCTTCTATGGCTACACCTTC	CATSRDNTFYGYTF
NA	TRBV28	TRBJ1-5	NA	TGTGCCAGCAGTTTACCCGTCTATCAGCCCCAGCATTTT	CASSLPVYQPQHF
NA	TRBV5-1	TRBJ2-1	few	TGCGCCAGCAGCTTGCTTTCGTATATCTACAATGAGCAGTTCTTC	CASSLLSYIYNEQFF
NA	TRBV5-1	TRBJ1-1	NA	TGCGCCAGCAGGCGGGGGGGGGAAAGCACTGAAGCTTTCTTT	CASRRGGESTEAFF
NA	TRBV2	TRBJ2-1	NA	TGTGCCAGCAGTGTCGGGATCCCGAGCTACAATGAGCAGTTCTTC	CASSVGIPSYNEQFF
NA	TRBV4-1	TRBJ1-5	NA	TGCGCCAGCAGCCAAACAGCTTGGGAGGGGGGATATAGCAATCAGCCCCAGCATTTT	CASSQTAWEGGYSNQPQHF
NA	TRBV27	TRBJ1-1	NA	TGTGCCAGCAGTAATCGAAGGGGAATGGCTGAAGCTTTCTTT	CASSNRRGMAEAFF
NA	TRBV9	TRBJ1-1	NA	TGTGCCAGCAGCGTAGCTGAGGGGGACACTGAAGCTTTCTTT	CASSVAEGDTEAFF
NA	TRBV5-1	TRBJ1-4	once	TGCGCCAGCAGCGCGGACGGCGGGTCTGCTGAAAAACTGTTTTTT	CASSADGGSAEKLFF
TRBD2	TRBV27	TRBJ2-5	once	TGTGCCAGCAGTTTATGGGCTAGCGGGGGGTTCGAGACCCAGTACTTC	CASSLWASGGFETQYF
NA	TRBV5-6	TRBJ1-2	NA	TGTGCCAGCAGCTTGCTTCCAGGGGAATTCTATGGCTACACCTTC	CASSLLPGEFYGYTF
NA	TRBV27	TRBJ1-2	NA	TGTGCCAGCAGTTTTAACAGGGCATACTATGGCTACACCTTC	CASSFNRAYYGYTF
TRBD1	TRBV19	TRBJ1-1	NA	TGTGCCAGTAGAAACAGGGGCGGGACTGAAGCTTTCTTT	CASRNRGGTEAFF
TRBD2	TRBV11-2	TRBJ2-1	NA	TGTGCCAGCAGCCCGAGAGACCCCGGGACTAGCCGGTTCTTC	CASSPRDPGTSRFF
NA	TRBV6-6	TRBJ1-1	NA	TGTGCCAGCACGATGACATCGAACACTGAAGCTTTCTTT	CASTMTSNTEAFF
NA	TRBV7-9	TRBJ2-7	NA	TGTGCCAGCACCCCCGGGCAGGGGAACTACGAGCAGTACTTC	CASTPGQGNYEQYF
TRBD2	TRBV7-2	TRBJ2-7	NA	TGTGCCAGCAGCTTAGGAGGTAGCGGGGCCTCCTACGAGCAGTACTTC	CASSLGGSGASYEQYF
NA	TRBV15	TRBJ2-7	NA	TGTGCCACCAGCAGAGATACTCTTAACTCCTACGAGCAGTACTTC	CATSRDTLNSYEQYF
TRBD1	TRBV5-1	TRBJ2-4	NA	TGCGCCAGCAGCTGGGGACAGGGAGAAAACATTCAGTACTTC	CASSWGQGENIQYF
NA	TRBV6-1	TRBJ1-5	NA	TGTGCCAGCGTGGGGGGGAGGAATCAGCCCCAGCATTTT	CASVGGRNQPQHF
TRBD2	TRBV10-3	TRBJ2-1	NA	TGTGCCATCAGTGAGTCGCTAGCGGGGGGTTACAATGAGCAGTTCTTC	CAISESLAGGYNEQFF